The 30 T cell receptor beta chains below all came from one sample that was sequenced in a study of Graves' ophthalmopathy and Graves' hyperthyroidism. CDR3 regions of TCR beta were amplified from RNA transcripts. An opening RT-PCR round employed HTBI primers and preceded a second-round multiplex PCR. Via MiXCR, TCRdb re-called the multiplex PCR reads, giving one row per CDR3 protein. The data show about 400,000 distinct CDR3 sequences, about 17% seen once. Sequencing was carried out using peripheral blood. Receptor source: a woman younger than 35 with Graves' ophthalmopathy.

This clonotype was recorded at least ten times. The rearrangement links TRBV15 to TRBJ2-7; no definite D call. The germline V gene encodes CDR1 LNHNV and CDR2 YYDKDF (reference sequence). The CDR3 runs 16 residues. The V gene lost 0 bases and the J gene lost 0 bases, with 12 bases spanning the gap. The CDR3 is CATSRDPDRPSYEQYF. Here the CDR3 DNA reads TGTGCCACCAGCAGAGATCCGGACCGCCCCTCCTACGAGCAGTACTTC.

This rearrangement joins TRBV28 to TRBJ2-7; D is possibly TRBD2 (6 bases). CDR3 length equals 14 residues. The germline V and J ends were trimmed by 3 bases and 7 bases, with 16 bases remaining between them. Germline assignment: CDR1 MDHEN and CDR2 SYDVKM. The CDR3 DNA sequence: TGTGCCAGCAGTTTGGGGGACCCGGCGGGAGAGCAGTACTTC. Translating it yields CASSLGDPAGEQYF. The variable domain in full, with the rest retrieved from reference TRBV28 and TRBJ2-7, is DVKVTQSSRYLVKRTGEKVFLECVQDMDHENMFWYRQDPGLGLRLIYFSYDVKMKEKGDIPEGYSVSREKKERFSLILESASTNQTSMYLCASSLGDPAGEQYFGPGTRLTVT.

This clonotype occurred many times. The chain couples TRBV28 to TRBJ2-6, with unresolved D. The CDR3 totals 17 residues. V lost 7 bases and J 0 bases, leaving 16 bases between the germline ends. CDR1 and CDR2 (germline): MDHEN, SYDVKM. CDR3 sequence (DNA): TGTGCCAGCACCCCTTCTCCTTCTAGCTCTGGGGCCAACGTCCTGACTTTC. Amino acids: CASTPSPSSSGANVLTF.

This clonotype occurred many times. The CDR3 protein is CASSPWGGGTEAFF. The CDR3 DNA reads TGTGCCAGCAGTCCCTGGGGGGGCGGGACTGAAGCTTTCTTT. V is TRBV28 and J is TRBJ1-1; weak D call: TRBD1 (6 bases). Germline assignment: CDR1 MDHEN and CDR2 SYDVKM. The V and J ends lost 5 bases and 5 bases respectively, with 15 bases between them. CDR3 length: 14 amino acids.

The J gene is TRBJ2-5, the V gene TRBV10-3; 10 nucleotides match TRBD2. The J segment lost 5 bases and the V segment lost 0 bases, leaving 9 bases of the junction unmatched. CDR3 size: 17 residues. Germline CDR1 is ENHRY and CDR2 is SYGVKD. In DNA form, the CDR3 reads TGTGCCATCAGTGAGTCGGCCGGTCTAGCGGGAGACGAGACCCAGTACTTC. Translated, it gives CAISESAGLAGDETQYF.

The table lists this clonotype with many counts. The chain has TRBV11-2 and TRBJ2-5; 10 bases map to TRBD2. CDR3 length equals 18 residues. The junction had 9 bases not matched to a gene; V was cut back by 0 bases and J by 2 bases. From germline, CDR1 is SGHAT and CDR2 FQNNGV. The CDR3 loop reads CASSLDPAGGPHQETQYF. The CDR3 DNA reads as TGTGCCAGCAGCTTAGATCCAGCGGGGGGGCCCCATCAAGAGACCCAGTACTTC.

This clonotype was seen repeatedly, ten times or more. This rearrangement joins TRBV7-2 to TRBJ2-2; TRBD1 matches 7 bases. The V segment lost 5 bases and the J segment 3 bases; nucleotides outside the gene matches: 6. CDR3 length: 15 amino acids. Germline CDR1 reads SGHTA; CDR2 reads FQGNSA. The CDR3 protein is CASSRTTGDTGELFF. CDR3 bases: TGTGCCAGCAGCCGTACTACAGGGGACACCGGGGAGCTGTTTTTT.

This clonotype was picked up many times. V and J are TRBV6-5 and TRBJ1-1, with a weak D call TRBD1 (5 bases). V was clipped by 0 bases and J by 4 bases, with 12 bases between them. CDR1 MNHEY and CDR2 SVGAGI come from the germline V gene. The CDR3 has 15 residues. CDR3 amino acids: CASSYSGAGGTEAFF. In DNA, the CDR3 is TGTGCCAGCAGTTACTCTGGGGCGGGGGGCACTGAAGCTTTCTTT.

V usage is TRBV28 and J usage is TRBJ2-5; a weak D match, TRBD1 (5 bases). V lost 1 base to trimming and J lost 5 bases, with 11 bases between them. Germline V CDR1 and CDR2: MDHEN, SYDVKM. This CDR3 is built from 14 residues. CDR3 coding DNA: TGTGCCAGCAGTTTATCCCGGCAGGGCGAGACCCAGTACTTC. The encoded protein is CASSLSRQGETQYF.

In its sample, this clonotype was seen many times. The chain uses TRBV6-1 and TRBJ1-5; D is ambiguous. Trimming cost V 7 bases and J 6 bases, with 13 bases left between them. Germline-derived CDR1 and CDR2 are MNHNS and SASEGT. This CDR3 contains 13 residues. The CDR3 nucleotides are TGTGCCAGCACTGGTCCTGGAGGTCAGCCCCAGCATTTT. It specifies CASTGPGGQPQHF.

This clonotype was counted many times. The chain joins TRBV6-2 or TRBV6-3 to TRBJ2-7; a possible D gene is TRBD2 (5 bases). V was pared by 6 bases and J by 2 bases, with 17 bases between. Germline V gene sequence: CDR1 MNHEY, CDR2 SVGEGT. The CDR3 sequence is 15 residues long. The CDR3 nucleotides read TGTGCCAGCAGCAGTGGACTCCTAGGCACCTACGAGCAGTACTTC. Its protein is CASSSGLLGTYEQYF.

This clonotype was recorded a few times. This chain connects TRBV30 to TRBJ2-7; the match to TRBD2 covers 16 bases. Losses at the gene ends were 5 bases for V and 2 bases for J; bases not matched to a gene: 3. CDR1 is GTSNPN and CDR2 is SVGIG in the germline V gene (reference sequence). There are 15 residues in the CDR3. For the CDR3, the DNA is TGTGCCTGGGCCGGGACTAGCGGGAGGGCCTACGAGCAGTACTTC. It codes for CAWAGTSGRAYEQYF.

The chain carries TRBV6-1 and TRBJ1-5; D may be TRBD1 (6 bases). The CDR3 covers 16 residues. In germline, CDR1 is MNHNS, CDR2 SASEGT. V was shortened by 2 bases and J by 0 bases, with 11 bases between the two germline ends. In DNA form, the CDR3 reads TGTGCCAGCAGTGAAAGGGGACACTTTAGCAATCAGCCCCAGCATTTT. This sequence encodes CASSERGHFSNQPQHF.

Ten or more counts support this clonotype. This chain links TRBV30 with TRBJ1-3, with no clear D. There are 17 residues in the CDR3. Trimming shortened V by 4 bases and J by 1 base, and 20 bases separated the two germline ends. Germline V gives CDR1 GTSNPN, CDR2 SVGIG (reference sequence). The DNA of the CDR3 is TGTGCCTGGACGTCACCCCGCGGTATGGGATCTGGAAACACCATATATTTT. Protein product: CAWTSPRGMGSGNTIYF.

This clonotype was seen many times. V gene TRBV28 combines with J gene TRBJ2-7; possible D gene TRBD2, 6 bases. Trimming took off 5 bases at V and 2 bases at J, with 13 bases between the two ends. The CDR3 covers 14 residues. Germline V CDR1 and CDR2: MDHEN, SYDVKM. CDR3 DNA sequence: TGTGCCAGCAGTCCGGGGACTCCTCCCTACGAGCAGTACTTC. Translation: CASSPGTPPYEQYF.

This clonotype was detected ten times or more. This chain uses TRBV20-1 with TRBJ1-2; D gene uncertain. The CDR3 consists of 10 residues. The germline CDR1 and CDR2 sequences are DFQATT and SNEGSKA (reference sequence). The germline V and J ends were trimmed by 3 bases and 6 bases, with 5 bases remaining between them. The CDR3 DNA sequence: TGCAGTGCTAGGGACGATGGCTACACCTTC. The encoded protein is CSARDDGYTF.

Many counts were recorded for this clonotype. The chain has TRBV10-1 and TRBJ2-7, with 14 bases lining up with TRBD2. Losses at the gene ends were 4 bases for V and 3 bases for J; bases not matched to a gene: 14. The length of the CDR3 is 19 residues. Germline CDR1 and CDR2: WNHNN and SYGVQD (reference sequence). CDR3 nucleotide sequence: TGCGCCAGCAGTGGTACCACGTTGCGACTAGCGGGGGGGATCTACGAGCAGTACTTC. Protein: CASSGTTLRLAGGIYEQYF.

The gene calls are TRBV6-5 and TRBJ1-1, with D hard to call. The CDR3 is 14 amino acids. Germline lookup yields CDR1 MNHEY and CDR2 SVGAGI. The ends were cut back, 2 bases at V and 0 bases at J, with 7 bases in the middle. This CDR3 reads CASSYESLNTEAFF. Here the CDR3 DNA reads TGTGCCAGCAGTTACGAAAGTTTGAACACTGAAGCTTTCTTT.

The table lists this clonotype with many counts. The chain is built from TRBV12-3 or TRBV12-4 and TRBJ2-2; a possible D gene is TRBD1 (6 bases). V dropped 6 bases and J dropped 6 bases, with 17 bases sitting between them. This CDR3 is built from 15 residues. The CDR3 region has the DNA TGTGCCAGCAGGGGCCTCAGGGGTGGAGCCGGGGAGCTGTTTTTT. Its protein is CASRGLRGGAGELFF.

This clonotype was seen repeatedly, ten times or more. The chain employs TRBV7-9 and TRBJ2-7; 7 nucleotides agree with TRBD2. J was trimmed by 0 bases and V by 2 bases; bases with no gene match: 4. From germline, CDR1 is SEHNR and CDR2 FQNEAQ (reference sequence). This CDR3 spans 15 amino acids. CDR3 sequence (DNA): TGTGCCAGCAGCTTATGGGGAGGGGCCTCCTACGAGCAGTACTTC. Translation gives CASSLWGGASYEQYF.

This rearrangement joins TRBV15 to TRBJ2-5; D unresolved. Germline CDR1 is LNHNV and CDR2 is YYDKDF (reference sequence). The V end was cut by 0 bases, the J end by 3 bases, with 11 bases between. The CDR3 has 15 amino acids. CDR3 in DNA: TGTGCCACCAGCAGAGATCCTGGCAGTGAAGAGACCCAGTACTTC. This sequence encodes CATSRDPGSEETQYF.

The sample holds many counts of this clonotype. The chain links TRBV7-2 to TRBJ2-7; a possible D gene is TRBD2 (5 bases). Germline CDR1 and CDR2: SGHTA and FQGNSA. V shed 5 bases and J shed 5 bases, with 13 bases lying between them. The CDR3 sequence is 13 residues long. CDR3 residues: CASSARGPHEQYF. The CDR3 nucleotides are TGTGCCAGCAGCGCCCGAGGGCCCCACGAGCAGTACTTC.

This clonotype was detected ten times or more. The chain couples TRBV29-1 to TRBJ2-7; the D gene is possibly TRBD1 (5 bases). The CDR3 totals 12 residues. The V and J ends lost 7 bases and 2 bases respectively, with 12 bases between them. CDR1 and CDR2 (germline): SQVTM, ANQGSEA. CDR3 residues: CSASDNPYEQYF. For the CDR3, the DNA is TGCAGCGCCTCGGACAACCCCTACGAGCAGTACTTC.

This clonotype was seen repeatedly, ten times or more. The V gene is TRBV19, the J gene TRBJ2-4; D unresolved. The germline gives CDR1 LNHDA, CDR2 SQIVND (reference sequence). The CDR3 totals 12 residues. Deletions cut 3 bases from V and 13 bases from J, with 13 bases between. CDR3 nucleotides: TGTGCCAGTAGTATTAAGCCTGGCGTACAGTACTTC. Residues: CASSIKPGVQYF.

This clonotype was detected many times. V usage is TRBV11-2 and J usage is TRBJ2-7; either TRBD1 or TRBD2 may fit D (5 bases each). The CDR3 spans 16 residues. The germline V and J ends were trimmed by 5 bases and 4 bases, with 21 bases remaining between them. Germline-derived CDR1 and CDR2 are SGHAT and FQNNGV. This CDR3 reads CASSVNRLRGMYEQYF. The CDR3 bases are TGTGCCAGCAGCGTGAACAGGCTCCGAGGGATGTACGAGCAGTACTTC.

This clonotype was seen many times. The chain joins TRBV9 to TRBJ2-7; D might be TRBD1 (6 bases). CDR3 length: 14 amino acids. Germline V CDR1 and CDR2: SGDLS, YYNGEE. Deletions cut 3 bases from V and 2 bases from J, with 12 bases between. In DNA form, the CDR3 reads TGTGCCAGCAGCGAGGGGGTGGGGACCTACGAGCAGTACTTC. Protein sequence: CASSEGVGTYEQYF. Complete variable domain (other parts from reference TRBV9 and TRBJ2-7): DSGVTQTPKHLITATGQRVTLRCSPRSGDLSVYWYQQSLDQGLQFLIQYYNGEERAKGNILERFSAQQFPDLHSELNLSSLELGDSALYFCASSEGVGTYEQYFGPGTRLTVT.

This clonotype was recorded at least ten times. The chain combines TRBV7-2 with TRBJ2-5; D possibly corresponds to TRBD2 (6 bases). CDR3 size: 16 residues. The germline V gene encodes CDR1 SGHTA and CDR2 FQGNSA. V lost 3 bases, J lost 4 bases, and 18 bases lay in between. The CDR3 nucleotides read TGTGCCAGCAGCTTCCGGGGACTCCGGTGGGGAGAGACCCAGTACTTC. It specifies CASSFRGLRWGETQYF.

This clonotype was detected ten times or more. The J gene is TRBJ2-7, the V gene TRBV6-2 or TRBV6-3, with a weak D call TRBD1 (6 bases). This CDR3 is 14 amino acids long. The ends were cut back, 5 bases at V and 2 bases at J, with 13 bases in the middle. Germline CDR1 is MNHEY and CDR2 is SVGEGT. CDR3 in amino acids: CASSLTTGTYEQYF. The CDR3 DNA reads as TGTGCCAGCAGTCTTACGACAGGTACCTACGAGCAGTACTTC.

This clonotype was detected ten times or more. The chain is built from TRBV6-5 and TRBJ2-7; 9 bases are a match to TRBD1. The CDR3 runs to 12 residues. After removal of 4 bases from V and 9 bases from J, the junction contained 4 bases not matched to a gene. CDR1 and CDR2 from the germline V gene are MNHEY and SVGAGI. The CDR3 DNA reads as TGTGCCAGCAGTTGGGACAGGGAGGGGCAGTACTTC. It codes for CASSWDREGQYF.

This clonotype was counted many times. This chain joins TRBV6-5 and TRBJ1-1; D is possibly TRBD1 (6 bases). Trimming left V 0 bases short and J 5 bases short, with 19 bases between. Germline V lookup: CDR1 MNHEY, CDR2 SVGAGI. The CDR3 loop spans 17 amino acids. CDR3 in DNA: TGTGCCAGCAGTTACTCGACCAGCCCGGGGGCGGTAACTGAAGCTTTCTTT. This encodes CASSYSTSPGAVTEAFF.